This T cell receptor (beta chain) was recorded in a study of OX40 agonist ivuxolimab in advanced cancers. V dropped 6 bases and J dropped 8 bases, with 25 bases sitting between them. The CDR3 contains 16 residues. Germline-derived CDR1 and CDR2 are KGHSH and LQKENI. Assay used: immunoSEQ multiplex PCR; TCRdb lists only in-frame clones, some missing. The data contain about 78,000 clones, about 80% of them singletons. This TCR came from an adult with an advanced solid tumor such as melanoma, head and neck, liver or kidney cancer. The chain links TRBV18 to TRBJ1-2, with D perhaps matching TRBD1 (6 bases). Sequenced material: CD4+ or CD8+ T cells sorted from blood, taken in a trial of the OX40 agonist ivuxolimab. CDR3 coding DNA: TGTGCCAGCTCCCCTAGACGGGACAATCCTATCGGGGGCTACACCTTC. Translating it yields CASSPRRDNPIGGYTF.